The clone carrying this T cell receptor (beta chain) appeared a few times. Regions amplified from RNA transcripts were the TCR beta CDR3 regions. HTBI primers drove first-round RT-PCR of the TCR CDR3. TCRdb fed the multiplex PCR reads into MiXCR, producing one record per CDR3 protein. The data hold approximately 400,000 distinct CDR3 sequences, with more than 12% observed a single time. The trim removed 3 bases at V and 4 bases at J, leaving 6 bases unmatched. The CDR3 sequence is 15 residues long. Germline-derived CDR1 and CDR2 are MDHEN and SYDVKM. The source of the sample is a study of T cells in Graves' hyperthyroidism and ophthalmopathy. About the study: Peripheral blood was collected at initial diagnosis, before any treatment.

Sequences were obtained from blood. The chain carries TRBV28 and TRBJ2-7; 10 bases line up with TRBD2. The TCR was taken from a man in his forties or fifties with Graves' ophthalmopathy. The CDR3 protein is CASSFLAGVEYEQYF. The CDR3 nucleotides read TGTGCCAGCAGTTTTCTAGCGGGAGTCGAATACGAGCAGTACTTC.